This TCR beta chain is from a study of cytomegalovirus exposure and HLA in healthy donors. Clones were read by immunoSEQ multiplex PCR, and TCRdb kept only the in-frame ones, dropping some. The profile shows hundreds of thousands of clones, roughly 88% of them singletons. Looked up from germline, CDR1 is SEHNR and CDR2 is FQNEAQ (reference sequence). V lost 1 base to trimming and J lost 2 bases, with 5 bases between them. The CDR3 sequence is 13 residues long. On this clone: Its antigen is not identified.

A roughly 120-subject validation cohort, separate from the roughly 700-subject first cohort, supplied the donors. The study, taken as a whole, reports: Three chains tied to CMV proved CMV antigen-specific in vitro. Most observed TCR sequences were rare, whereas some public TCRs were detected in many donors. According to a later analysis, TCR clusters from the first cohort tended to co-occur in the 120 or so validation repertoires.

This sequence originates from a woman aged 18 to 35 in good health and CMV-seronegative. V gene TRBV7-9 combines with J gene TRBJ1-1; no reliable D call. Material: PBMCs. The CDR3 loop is CASSLGTNTEAFF. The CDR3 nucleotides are TGTGCCAGCAGCTTAGGAACTAACACTGAAGCTTTCTTT.